This TCR beta chain was identified in a study of OX40 agonist ivuxolimab in advanced cancers. Background on the study: Intravenous ivuxolimab was administered to patients every 2 weeks at 0.01 to 10 mg/kg. The diagnoses of dose-escalation patients were hepatocellular carcinoma, melanoma, renal cell or head and neck cancer.

Sequencing used immunoSEQ multiplex PCR; TCRdb keeps in-frame clones, though not all of them. Of around 12,000 clones listed, roughly 88% are singletons. Between the trimmed V and J ends, which lost 5 bases and 8 bases, there was a span of 28 bases. Germline V gene data show CDR1 as SGDLS and CDR2 as YYNGEE. The CDR3 runs 17 residues. The receptor was isolated from an adult with an advanced solid tumor such as melanoma, head and neck, liver or kidney cancer. V and J are TRBV9 and TRBJ1-2; D is unclear. Source: CD4+ or CD8+ T cells sorted from blood, taken in a trial of the OX40 agonist ivuxolimab. In DNA, the CDR3 is TGTGCCAGCAGGATCACACCGGCCGGGCCCAACCCCGGAGGCTACACCTTC. This codes for CASRITPAGPNPGGYTF.